This T cell receptor beta chain came from a study of blood T cells in healthy people across ages. To note about this clonotype: Its cognate antigen is unknown. Its ends do not fully match the called genes, so a read error is possible.

Germline V gene sequence: CDR1 MNHEY, CDR2 SVGAGI. The CDR3 spans 17 residues. Alongside a J-beta primer mix, a sample-barcoded 5' primer served in a second PCR lasting about 7 to 11 cycles. TCRdb analysed the 5' RACE reads with MiXCR anew, one entry per CDR3 protein. The sample yields hundreds of thousands of distinct CDR3 sequences, roughly 21% seen once. Study-wide points: It was the long-lived donors that had more naive CD4+ cells and higher diversity than aged donors.

Donor samples were obtained from healthy Caucasian individuals from Russia, aged about 6 to 95. This TCR derives from a man aged 70-80 years in good health. The sequencing input was blood. V and J are TRBV6-5 and TRBJ1-2; 10 bases agree with TRBD1. The CDR3 is CASSSTRDRGSYYAYTF. The CDR3 bases are TGTGCCAGCAGTTCTACGAGGGACAGGGGAAGTTACTATGCCTACACCTTC.